This TCR beta chain was profiled in a study of blood T cell repertoires in COVID-19. At the level of the study: Samples of COVID-19 (acute and convalescent) were obtained from the United States, Italy and Spain. The analysed material was cDNA or gDNA that came from T cells, B-cell-depleted T cells, or PBMCs.

The data were produced by immunoSEQ multiplex PCR, yet TCRdb's version contains in-frame clones alone and is incomplete. This table has more than 15,000 clones, about 85% appearing once. V was pared by 5 bases and J by 4 bases, with 14 bases between. Germline V CDR1 and CDR2: SGHVS, FQNEAQ. The CDR3 sequence is 14 residues long. The TCR comes from a man aged 50-60 years with active COVID-19. Sequenced material: peripheral blood. The J gene is TRBJ1-1, the V gene TRBV7-8; possible D gene TRBD1, 6 bases. The CDR3 sequence is CASSPLGAATEAFF. CDR3 coding DNA: TGTGCCAGCAGCCCATTGGGGGCGGCCACTGAAGCTTTCTTT.